The 30 T cell receptor beta chains presented below share a single source sample, sequenced in a study of cytomegalovirus exposure and HLA in healthy donors (dated by TCRdb to the late 2010s). Library generation was performed with the immunoSEQ multiplex PCR assay. The multiplex PCR relied on a mix of 60 forward primers for TCR Vbeta segments and 13 reverse primers for TCR Jbeta segments. This is the immuneACCESS table as TCRdb keeps it, with only in-frame sequences that have V and J called. A part of the clones is gone; compared with another copy, unresolved V genes explain less than half, and the rest is unexplained. In this sample the table shows some 110,000 clones, roughly two thirds of which occur a single time. 2.2% of the sample belongs to the ten largest clones. The source material was PBMCs. These receptors all stem from a woman in her twenties or thirties in good health and CMV-seronegative.

This clone turned up a few times. The chain has TRBV6-4 and TRBJ2-3, with 7 positions matching TRBD2. Germline V gene lookup returns CDR1 MRHNA and CDR2 SNTAGT. CDR3 size: 20 residues. With 0 bases clipped from V and 2 bases from J, the junction kept 17 bases outside the gene matches. The CDR3 DNA reads as TGTGCCAGCAGTGACTCTCTACCCGGCGGGCTAGCGGATTACACAGATACGCAGTATTTT. Translation: CASSDSLPGGLADYTDTQYF.

The CDR3 nucleotides read TGTGCCACCAGCAGAGATCGGCTAGCGGGAGCAGATACGCAGTATTTT. The encoded protein is CATSRDRLAGADTQYF. The chain combines TRBV15 with TRBJ2-3; 10 bases are a match to TRBD2. The germline V gene has CDR1 LNHNV and CDR2 YYDKDF (reference sequence). The CDR3 is 16 amino acids. V trimming: 0 bases; J trimming: 4 bases; junction bases outside the gene matches: 4.

The chain is built from TRBV9 and TRBJ2-1; D is undetermined. Trimming removed 3 bases at V and 0 bases at J, with 13 bases between. Germline V gene lookup returns CDR1 SGDLS and CDR2 YYNGEE. The CDR3 is 16 amino acids. DNA of the CDR3: TGTGCCAGCAGCGATGACCGGGTTAGCTCCTACAATGAGCAGTTCTTC. Translation: CASSDDRVSSYNEQFF.

The CDR3 coding sequence is TGCGCCAGCAGCTTGATGTCAGAAAGTTCACCCCTCCACTTT. It is translated as CASSLMSESSPLHF. V usage is TRBV5-1 and J usage is TRBJ1-6; no clear D gene. This CDR3 has 14 residues. V gave up 1 base and J gave up 9 bases, with 11 bases separating them. Germline loops: CDR1 SGHRS, CDR2 YFSETQ.

This chain connects TRBV4-3 to TRBJ2-2; the match to TRBD2 covers 10 bases. CDR1 is LGHNA and CDR2 is YSLEER in the germline V gene. Germline trimming cut 3 bases from V and 2 bases from J; bases unmatched to any gene: 3. The CDR3 is 16 residues long. The CDR3 DNA follows: TGCGCCAGCAGCCAGCTAGCGGGAGTCAACACCGGGGAGCTGTTTTTT. It encodes CASSQLAGVNTGELFF.

This clone was detected a few times. The chain carries TRBV27 and TRBJ2-6, with D hard to call. V lost 6 bases to trimming and J lost 1 base, with 4 bases between them. Germline V gene sequence: CDR1 MNHEY, CDR2 SMNVEV (reference sequence). The CDR3 sequence is 13 residues long. CDR3 amino acids: CASSLSGANVLTF. CDR3 bases: TGTGCCAGCAGCCTATCTGGGGCCAACGTCCTGACTTTC.

This chain links TRBV6-5 with TRBJ2-1; 9 nucleotides line up with TRBD2. J gave up 5 bases and V 0 bases, and 5 bases lay outside the gene matches. The length of the CDR3 is 16 residues. Germline V gene lookup returns CDR1 MNHEY and CDR2 SVGAGI. The CDR3 DNA sequence: TGTGCCAGCAGTTACTCGAGACTAGCGGTTAACAATGAGCAGTTCTTC. Residues: CASSYSRLAVNNEQFF.

This chain links TRBV11-1 with TRBJ2-1, with TRBD1 identical over 9 bases. Germline CDR1 is SGHAT and CDR2 is FQDESV (reference sequence). V gave up 6 bases and J gave up 2 bases; unmatched junction bases: 11. The CDR3 has 17 residues. The CDR3 here is CASSSLPGQGPYNEQFF. The CDR3 bases are TGTGCCAGCAGTTCATTGCCGGGACAGGGTCCCTACAATGAGCAGTTCTTC.

The chain uses TRBV4-1 and TRBJ1-5; 7 bases fit TRBD1. This CDR3 is built from 16 residues. J lost 8 bases, V lost 0 bases, and 10 bases had no gene match. Germline V gene sequence: CDR1 MGHRA, CDR2 YSYEKL. CDR3 DNA: TGCGCCAGCAGCCAAGAAGTCGGACAGGTAATGGAGCCCCAGCATTTT. Protein: CASSQEVGQVMEPQHF.

The CDR3 sequence is CASSMGTGAVTEAFF. CDR3 coding DNA: TGTGCCAGTAGTATGGGGACAGGGGCGGTAACTGAAGCTTTCTTT. The V and J genes are TRBV19 and TRBJ1-1, with TRBD1 matching over 10 bases. CDR1 LNHDA and CDR2 SQIVND come from the germline V gene (reference sequence). This CDR3 has 15 residues. V lost 3 bases to trimming and J lost 5 bases; unmatched junction nucleotides: 6. Full variable domain (missing parts from reference TRBV19 and TRBJ1-1): DGGITQSPKYLFRKEGQNVTLSCEQNLNHDAMYWYRQDPGQGLRLIYYSQIVNDFQKGDIAEGYSVSREKKESFPLTVTSAQKNPTAFYLCASSMGTGAVTEAFFGQGTRLTVV.

The V and J genes are TRBV2 and TRBJ2-1, with TRBD2 identical over 9 bases. V lost 10 bases and J lost 8; bases outside the gene matches: 12. Germline V gene data show CDR1 as SNHLY and CDR2 as FYNNEI. The CDR3 is 14 residues long. In nucleotides, the CDR3 is TGTGCCATACAAAACAAAGTAGCGGGAGATGAGCAGTTCTTC. Amino acid sequence: CAIQNKVAGDEQFF.

J is TRBJ2-5 and V is TRBV11-2, with a tentative D call TRBD2 (5 bases). The CDR3 has 12 residues. The V gene's germline CDR1 is SGHAT and CDR2 FQNNGV. The V end lost 3 bases, the J end lost 3 bases, and 5 bases lay between the germline ends. In DNA form, the CDR3 reads TGTGCCAGCAGCTTCGGGGAAGAGACCCAGTACTTC. Its translation: CASSFGEETQYF.

The gene calls are TRBV10-3 and TRBJ2-1; possible D gene TRBD1, 5 bases. The germline V gene has CDR1 ENHRY and CDR2 SYGVKD. Trimming cost V 11 bases and J 0 bases, with 14 bases left between them. The CDR3 runs to 14 residues. The CDR3 sequence is CASGAKVSYNEQFF. The CDR3 DNA is TGTGCCTCTGGGGCCAAGGTCTCCTACAATGAGCAGTTCTTC.

The table lists this clone with a few counts. The chain uses TRBV9 and TRBJ2-3; 13 bases fit TRBD2. V shed 3 bases, J shed 5 bases, and the junction held 6 bases outside the gene matches. Germline assignment: CDR1 SGDLS and CDR2 YYNGEE. The CDR3 extends over 16 amino acids. The CDR3 here is CASSAALAGGVDTQYF. The CDR3 DNA reads TGTGCCAGCAGCGCAGCACTAGCGGGAGGGGTAGATACGCAGTATTTT.

This sequence joins TRBV7-2 and TRBJ2-7; TRBD2 aligns across 12 bases. Trimming cost V 6 bases and J 2 bases; bases outside gene matches: 2. The V gene's germline CDR1 is SGHTA and CDR2 FQGNSA. The CDR3 is made up of 14 amino acids. In DNA, the CDR3 is TGTGCCAGCAGGCTAGCGGGAGGGCCCTACGAGCAGTACTTC. Its translation is CASRLAGGPYEQYF.

This clone was seen only a few times. The chain joins TRBV7-2 to TRBJ1-1, with D possibly TRBD1 on 5 matching bases. CDR1 and CDR2 from the germline V gene are SGHTA and FQGNSA. Deletions cut 1 base from V and 2 bases from J, with 14 bases between. There are 16 residues in the CDR3. In DNA form, the CDR3 reads TGTGCCAGCAGCTTAGTGGGGGGACGACCTAACACTGAAGCTTTCTTT. It codes for CASSLVGGRPNTEAFF.

V usage is TRBV28 and J usage is TRBJ1-3, with 9 positions matching TRBD1. V trimming: 6 bases; J trimming: 0 bases; junction bases outside the gene matches: 6. The CDR3 spans 16 residues. Per the germline V gene, CDR1 is MDHEN and CDR2 is SYDVKM. CDR3 region: CASRFGDRASGNTIYF. CDR3 coding DNA: TGTGCCAGCAGATTCGGGGACAGGGCCTCTGGAAACACCATATATTTT.

The V gene is TRBV6-1, the J gene TRBJ2-5; the match to TRBD2 covers 7 bases. This CDR3 is built from 13 residues. Per the germline V gene, CDR1 is MNHNS and CDR2 is SASEGT. Losses at the gene ends were 11 bases for V and 2 bases for J; bases not matched to a gene: 8. The CDR3 region is CACGGVGQETQYF. CDR3 nucleotides: TGTGCCTGCGGGGGAGTTGGGCAAGAGACCCAGTACTTC.

The J gene is TRBJ1-2, the V gene TRBV6-1, with D uncertain. V dropped 1 base and J dropped 3 bases, with 9 bases sitting between them. The CDR3 spans 14 residues. The germline CDR1 and CDR2 sequences are MNHNS and SASEGT. DNA for the CDR3: TGTGCCAGCAGTGAAGTGGTGGCAGACTATGGCTACACCTTC. Protein sequence: CASSEVVADYGYTF.

V usage is TRBV30 and J usage is TRBJ2-2; TRBD2 matches at 7 bases. Unmatched junction bases numbered 6, after V lost 5 bases and J lost 0 bases. The CDR3 is 15 residues long. CDR1 is GTSNPN, CDR2 SVGIG, per germline (reference sequence). The CDR3 protein is CAWQLGGSNTGELFF. The CDR3 DNA reads TGTGCCTGGCAACTGGGGGGGTCGAACACCGGGGAGCTGTTTTTT.

The V and J genes are TRBV20-1 and TRBJ1-1; D unclear. V was pared by 3 bases and J by 6 bases, with 8 bases between. This CDR3 has 11 amino acids. CDR1 and CDR2 from the germline V gene are DFQATT and SNEGSKA (reference sequence). CDR3 sequence: CSARSVSEAFF. Written as DNA, the CDR3 is TGCAGTGCTAGGAGCGTTTCTGAAGCTTTCTTT.

The chain has TRBV2 and TRBJ2-1, with 8 bases fitting TRBD2. The ends lost 4 bases at V and 4 bases at J; junction bases unmatched: 3. The CDR3 consists of 14 residues. Germline loops: CDR1 SNHLY, CDR2 FYNNEI. This CDR3 is CASSVTGGYNEQFF. The CDR3 nucleotides read TGTGCCAGCAGTGTAACGGGAGGGTACAATGAGCAGTTCTTC.

The chain links TRBV6-5 to TRBJ1-4; TRBD1 matches 8 bases. This CDR3 is 15 amino acids long. In germline, CDR1 is MNHEY, CDR2 SVGAGI. V was pared by 0 bases and J by 6 bases, with 3 bases of the junction left unmatched. CDR3 bases: TGTGCCAGCAGTTACTCTCAGGGGGCGGATGAAAAACTGTTTTTT. Amino acids: CASSYSQGADEKLFF.

This chain connects TRBV28 to TRBJ1-2; TRBD1 agrees at 9 bases. This CDR3 is 16 amino acids long. The J segment lost 7 bases and the V segment lost 5 bases, leaving 14 bases of the junction unmatched. Per germline, CDR1 MDHEN and CDR2 SYDVKM. CDR3: CASSEGQGSGIGGYTF. CDR3 in DNA: TGTGCCAGCAGTGAGGGACAGGGCTCGGGCATAGGTGGCTACACCTTC.

V is TRBV4-2 and J is TRBJ1-5, with a weak D call TRBD1 (6 bases). This CDR3 has 14 amino acids. Germline lookup yields CDR1 LGHNA and CDR2 YNFKEQ. V was clipped by 3 bases and J by 7 bases, with 13 bases between them. CDR3 region: CASSQGPTGQPQHF. Written as DNA, the CDR3 is TGTGCCAGCAGCCAGGGGCCCACAGGGCAGCCCCAGCATTTT.

This sequence joins TRBV19 and TRBJ1-1; D not certain. The length of the CDR3 is 16 residues. Deletions cut 3 bases from V and 0 bases from J, with 14 bases between. Germline CDR1 LNHDA, CDR2 SQIVND (reference sequence). As DNA, the CDR3 is TGTGCCAGTAGTATTCGACAACAGACCATGAACACTGAAGCTTTCTTT. This sequence encodes CASSIRQQTMNTEAFF.

The chain is built from TRBV7-8 and TRBJ1-1, with 9 bases aligning to TRBD1. The CDR3 consists of 14 residues. Germline CDR1 SGHVS, CDR2 FQNEAQ. V dropped 4 bases and J dropped 3; count of bases not matched to a gene: 3. The CDR3 here is CASSSGQGHTEAFF. CDR3 coding DNA: TGTGCCAGCAGCTCGGGACAGGGACACACTGAAGCTTTCTTT.

This clone was observed a handful of times. The chain combines TRBV7-9 with TRBJ1-1; a weak D match, TRBD1 (5 bases). CDR1 SEHNR and CDR2 FQNEAQ come from the germline V gene (reference sequence). The CDR3 has 15 residues. The V gene lost 5 bases and the J gene lost 1 base, with 14 bases spanning the gap. DNA for the CDR3: TGTGCCAGCAGCCCTGTGATGGGGCGGAACACTGAAGCTTTCTTT. This gives the protein CASSPVMGRNTEAFF.

The chain uses TRBV18 and TRBJ1-2; unclear D gene. The CDR3 runs 13 residues. Deletions cut 4 bases from V and 4 bases from J, with 10 bases between. Germline values: CDR1 KGHSH, CDR2 LQKENI. The CDR3 nucleotides are TGTGCCAGCTCACTGGGAGGAGGCTATGGCTACACCTTC. Its translation is CASSLGGGYGYTF.

CDR3 sequence (DNA): TGTGCCAGCAGCCAAGATGTAACTAGCGGGAGGAGCGACGAGCAGTACTTC. Its translation: CASSQDVTSGRSDEQYF. The chain recombines TRBV4-2 with TRBJ2-7, with TRBD2 matching 12 bases. J gave up 5 bases and V 0 bases, and 8 bases lay outside the gene matches. The CDR3 runs 17 residues. Germline V gene data show CDR1 as LGHNA and CDR2 as YNFKEQ.